The 31 T cell receptor beta chains below all came from one sample that was sequenced in a study of radiation and T cells in renal cell carcinoma. TCRdb's table, derived via immunoSEQ multiplex PCR, lists solely in-frame clones and lacks some. Of roughly 92,000 clones in the sample, 70% to 85% were seen once. This sample's time point: blood 4 weeks post-SBRT, at nephrectomy. Specified treatment: 15 Gy SBRT to primary tumor, nephrectomy 4 weeks later. Sequences were derived from blood, sampled from a patient whose treatment included radiotherapy and nephrectomy. All receptors come from a man in his sixties with renal cell carcinoma.

The genes are TRBV7-3 and TRBJ2-5; 15 positions agree with TRBD2. Germline assignment: CDR1 SGHTA and CDR2 FQGTGA. The CDR3 runs 14 residues. V lost 4 bases and J lost 7; bases outside the gene matches: 1. CDR3 bases: TGTGCCAGCAGCTCGGGACTAGCGGGAGGGACCCAGTACTTC. It yields the protein CASSSGLAGGTQYF.

A few counts support this clone. This chain uses TRBV10-1 with TRBJ2-7, with 9 positions matching TRBD2. V dropped 5 bases and J dropped 7; count of bases not matched to a gene: 3. Germline V gene data show CDR1 as WNHNN and CDR2 as SYGVQD (reference sequence). There are 12 residues in the CDR3. CDR3 sequence (DNA): TGCGCCAGCAGTAGACTAGCGGATGAGCAGTACTTC. This encodes CASSRLADEQYF.

V is TRBV9 and J is TRBJ2-3; 10 nucleotides line up with TRBD2. The CDR3 runs to 15 residues. Germline V gene sequence: CDR1 SGDLS, CDR2 YYNGEE. Trimming removed 7 bases from V and 2 bases from J; junction bases left unmatched: 7. The CDR3 DNA is TGTGCCAGCCGCAGGACTAGCGGACACACAGATACGCAGTATTTT. Translation: CASRRTSGHTDTQYF.

This rearrangement joins TRBV2 to TRBJ1-1; maybe TRBD1 (5 bases). V lost 7 bases and J 6 bases, leaving 18 bases between the germline ends. The CDR3 covers 14 residues. In germline, CDR1 is SNHLY, CDR2 FYNNEI. This chain's CDR3 is CASTLEGRVPEAFF. The CDR3 DNA follows: TGTGCCAGCACCTTGGAGGGGAGAGTTCCTGAAGCTTTCTTT. Supplemented by reference TRBV2 and TRBJ1-1, the full variable domain reads EPEVTQTPSHQVTQMGQEVILRCVPISNHLYFYWYRQILGQKVEFLVSFYNNEISEKSEIFDDQFSVERPDGSNFTLKIRSTKLEDSAMYFCASTLEGRVPEAFFGQGTRLTVV.

The gene calls are TRBV29-1 and TRBJ1-4; tentative D call: TRBD1 (6 bases). Trimming took 4 bases from V and 8 from J, leaving 20 bases between them. The germline CDR1 and CDR2 sequences are SQVTM and ANQGSEA. The CDR3 sequence is 15 residues long. The DNA of the CDR3 is TGCAGCGTTGGGGGTGGATGGGGGGCTGGAGAAAAACTGTTTTTT. It codes for CSVGGGWGAGEKLFF.

In this sample, this clone turned up once. The chain employs TRBV5-4 and TRBJ2-5; D remains unclear. V was cut by 4 bases and J by 3 bases, with 10 bases left in between. CDR1 is SGHNT, CDR2 YYREEE, per germline (reference sequence). There are 13 residues in the CDR3. CDR3 loop: CASSQTLEETQYF. Written as DNA, the CDR3 is TGTGCCAGCAGCCAGACCTTAGAAGAGACCCAGTACTTC.

This clone was counted only a few times. Written as DNA, the CDR3 is TGTGCCACCTTACTAGCGGGAGCGGGCACCGGGGAGCTGTTTTTT. This translates into CATLLAGAGTGELFF. V usage is TRBV7-9 and J usage is TRBJ2-2; TRBD2 matches at 11 bases. Looked up from germline, CDR1 is SEHNR and CDR2 is FQNEAQ (reference sequence). This CDR3 comprises 15 residues. After removal of 10 bases from V and 4 bases from J, the junction contained 8 bases not matched to a gene.

The chain carries TRBV10-1 and TRBJ2-3; 8 bases align to TRBD1. This CDR3 has 16 amino acids. The germline V gene has CDR1 WNHNN and CDR2 SYGVQD (reference sequence). J lost 1 base, V lost 4 bases, and 7 bases had no gene match. The CDR3 reads CASSGQGAPGTDTQYF. The CDR3 DNA sequence: TGCGCCAGCAGTGGCCAGGGGGCGCCGGGCACAGATACGCAGTATTTT.

The CDR3 here is CASSSGTANTGELFF. In DNA, the CDR3 is TGTGCCAGCAGTTCCGGGACGGCGAACACCGGGGAGCTGTTTTTT. The genes are TRBV6-1 and TRBJ2-2; either TRBD1 or TRBD2 may fit D (5 bases each). The germline V gene encodes CDR1 MNHNS and CDR2 SASEGT. This CDR3 has 15 residues. Trimming took 5 bases from V and 0 from J, leaving 10 bases between them.

The chain recombines TRBV28 with TRBJ2-2, with 11 bases matching TRBD2. V was clipped by 5 bases and J by 1 base; unmatched bases: 3. Germline V gene sequence: CDR1 MDHEN, CDR2 SYDVKM. The length of the CDR3 is 16 residues. The CDR3 is CASSVTSGGNTGELFF. CDR3 DNA sequence: TGTGCCAGCAGTGTAACTAGCGGGGGGAACACCGGGGAGCTGTTTTTT.

The V gene is TRBV5-6, the J gene TRBJ1-2; tentatively, D is TRBD1 (5 bases). The V end was cut by 4 bases, the J end by 4 bases, with 20 bases between. The CDR3 covers 16 residues. CDR1 is SGHDT and CDR2 is YYEEEE in the germline V gene. The DNA of the CDR3 is TGTGCCAGCAGCGTTCAGACAGCCCGAGGGTTCTATGGCTACACCTTC. Its protein is CASSVQTARGFYGYTF.

The chain couples TRBV7-6 to TRBJ2-3; the D gene is possibly TRBD1 (5 bases). The CDR3 runs 14 residues. V dropped 1 base and J dropped 1 base, with 6 bases sitting between them. Germline lookup yields CDR1 SGHVS and CDR2 FNYEAQ. The CDR3, as DNA: TGTGCCAGCAGCTTAGTAGGGGGCACAGATACGCAGTATTTT. Protein: CASSLVGGTDTQYF.

This rearrangement joins TRBV29-1 to TRBJ2-7; no reliable D call. CDR1 is SQVTM, CDR2 ANQGSEA, per germline. The CDR3 runs 11 residues. V was shortened by 7 bases and J by 5 bases, with 12 bases between the two germline ends. CDR3 region: CSAKEPHEQYF. DNA of the CDR3: TGCAGCGCTAAGGAGCCCCACGAGCAGTACTTC.

The chain employs TRBV19 and TRBJ1-1; perhaps TRBD1 as D (6 bases). The CDR3 spans 14 residues. Looked up from germline, CDR1 is LNHDA and CDR2 is SQIVND (reference sequence). V lost 4 bases to trimming and J lost 12 bases, with 21 bases between them. The CDR3 DNA reads TGTGCCAGTAGTACGACAGGCAGCTATGGGGTATCTTTCTTT. Translation gives CASSTTGSYGVSFF.

This rearrangement joins TRBV30 to TRBJ1-3; D is perhaps TRBD1 (5 bases). CDR3 length: 14 residues. CDR1 is GTSNPN, CDR2 SVGIG, per germline (reference sequence). V lost 8 bases, J lost 3 bases, and 17 bases lay in between. Here the CDR3 reads CAHSPGSDGNTIYF. CDR3 in DNA: TGTGCCCACTCTCCAGGGTCTGATGGAAACACCATATATTTT.

The chain carries TRBV5-1 and TRBJ2-1; 11 bases map to TRBD2. The CDR3 extends over 19 amino acids. V lost 4 bases, J lost 0 bases, and 12 bases stayed unmatched. The germline gives CDR1 SGHRS, CDR2 YFSETQ. CDR3 amino acids: CASSQSSGRVPSSYNEQFF. Here the CDR3 DNA reads TGCGCCAGCAGCCAGAGTAGCGGGAGGGTGCCAAGCTCCTACAATGAGCAGTTCTTC.

The V and J genes are TRBV5-1 and TRBJ2-3; perhaps TRBD2 as D (5 bases). This CDR3 contains 13 residues. The V gene's germline CDR1 is SGHRS and CDR2 YFSETQ. The V end was cut by 0 bases, the J end by 5 bases, with 7 bases between. The CDR3 region is CASSLGLKDTQYF. The CDR3 region has the DNA TGCGCCAGCAGCTTGGGACTAAAAGATACGCAGTATTTT.

The gene calls are TRBV18 and TRBJ1-1, with D uncertain. Germline CDR1 is KGHSH and CDR2 is LQKENI. The CDR3 extends over 13 amino acids. V was trimmed by 6 bases and J by 4 bases, leaving 12 bases between them. The CDR3 protein is CASSAVGGTEAFF. The CDR3 region has the DNA TGTGCCAGCTCGGCCGTAGGCGGCACTGAAGCTTTCTTT.

The rearrangement uses TRBV7-9 and TRBJ2-2, with D possibly matching TRBD1 (5 bases). Germline values: CDR1 SEHNR, CDR2 FQNEAQ (reference sequence). V lost 2 bases to trimming and J lost 8 bases, with 12 bases between them. The length of the CDR3 is 14 residues. The CDR3 DNA is TGTGCCAGCAGCTTATTCGGCAGGGTGGGGGAGCTGTTTTTT. Amino acids: CASSLFGRVGELFF.

V is TRBV7-9 and J is TRBJ2-1; D is possibly TRBD1 (6 bases). CDR1 is SEHNR and CDR2 is FQNEAQ in the germline V gene (reference sequence). V was shortened by 5 bases and J by 5 bases, with 16 bases between the two germline ends. This CDR3 region has 15 residues. The CDR3 sequence is CASSIIWTADNEQFF. The CDR3 DNA reads as TGTGCCAGCAGCATAATCTGGACAGCCGACAATGAGCAGTTCTTC.

The rearrangement uses TRBV25-1 and TRBJ2-1, with 13 bases aligning to TRBD2. Germline V gene data show CDR1 as MGHDK and CDR2 as SYGVNS. The CDR3 is made up of 18 amino acids. V lost 7 bases, J lost 4 bases, and 13 bases stayed unmatched. CDR3 sequence: CASTTPLTSGRDYNEQFF. CDR3 coding DNA: TGTGCCAGCACAACACCACTCACTAGCGGGAGGGATTACAATGAGCAGTTCTTC. The full variable domain, with the rest looked up from reference TRBV25-1 and TRBJ2-1, is EADIYQTPRYLVIGTGKKITLECSQTMGHDKMYWYQQDPGMELHLIHYSYGVNSTEKGDLSSESTVSRIRTEHFPLTLESARPSHTSQYLCASTTPLTSGRDYNEQFFGPGTRLTVL.

The chain combines TRBV30 with TRBJ2-1; the match to TRBD2 covers 11 bases. In germline, CDR1 is GTSNPN, CDR2 SVGIG (reference sequence). The V segment lost 4 bases and the J segment 9 bases; nucleotides outside the gene matches: 17. There are 17 residues in the CDR3. The CDR3 loop reads CAWNRRASGRFQGEQFF. The CDR3 DNA reads TGTGCCTGGAACAGGAGGGCTAGCGGGAGGTTCCAGGGTGAGCAGTTCTTC.

This rearrangement joins TRBV2 to TRBJ2-7, with D perhaps being TRBD1 or TRBD2 (5 bases each). Per the germline V gene, CDR1 is SNHLY and CDR2 is FYNNEI. The CDR3 loop spans 15 amino acids. The V end was cut by 5 bases, the J end by 0 bases, with 14 bases between. The CDR3 sequence: CASSTSGTPSYEQYF. CDR3 DNA: TGTGCCAGCAGTACCTCTGGGACGCCCTCCTACGAGCAGTACTTC. The full variable domain, rest sourced from reference TRBV2 and TRBJ2-7, is EPEVTQTPSHQVTQMGQEVILRCVPISNHLYFYWYRQILGQKVEFLVSFYNNEISEKSEIFDDQFSVERPDGSNFTLKIRSTKLEDSAMYFCASSTSGTPSYEQYFGPGTRLTVT.

CDR3 nucleotides: TGTGCCAGCAGGAATAGAGAGCAGTTCTTC. This gives the protein CASRNREQFF. V and J are TRBV6-5 and TRBJ2-1, with D hard to call. The ends were cut back, 6 bases at V and 10 bases at J, with 7 bases in the middle. There are 10 residues in the CDR3. CDR1 and CDR2 (germline): MNHEY, SVGAGI.

This clone was found a few times. This chain's CDR3 is CASSVGLAGGFPATNEKLFF. The CDR3 nucleotides are TGTGCCAGCAGCGTAGGCCTGGCAGGGGGCTTCCCTGCAACTAATGAAAAACTGTTTTTT. The chain recombines TRBV9 with TRBJ1-4, with 8 bases lining up with TRBD1. The V gene's germline CDR1 is SGDLS and CDR2 YYNGEE. V was clipped by 0 bases and J by 0 bases; unmatched bases: 13. The CDR3 covers 20 residues. Based on the CDR3 plus reference TRBV9 and TRBJ1-4, the full variable domain is DSGVTQTPKHLITATGQRVTLRCSPRSGDLSVYWYQQSLDQGLQFLIQYYNGEERAKGNILERFSAQQFPDLHSELNLSSLELGDSALYFCASSVGLAGGFPATNEKLFFGSGTQLSVL.

The chain joins TRBV6-1 to TRBJ2-5; tentatively, D is TRBD2 (5 bases). The CDR3 is 13 residues long. Trimming took 6 bases from V and 5 from J, leaving 13 bases between them. Germline assignment: CDR1 MNHNS and CDR2 SASEGT. In DNA, the CDR3 is TGTGCCAGCAGCATCTGGGAGTTGGAGACCCAGTACTTC. As protein: CASSIWELETQYF.

The V call is TRBV5-6, the J call TRBJ2-7; D tentatively fits TRBD1 or TRBD2 (5 bases each). V shed 4 bases and J shed 0 bases, with 14 bases lying between them. The CDR3 consists of 15 residues. CDR1 is SGHDT, CDR2 YYEEEE, per germline. CDR3 sequence: CASSPGPGNSYEQYF. The CDR3 DNA reads TGTGCCAGCAGCCCGGGGCCAGGAAACTCCTACGAGCAGTACTTC.

This sequence joins TRBV7-2 and TRBJ1-2, with D perhaps matching TRBD1 (6 bases). Germline CDR1 reads SGHTA; CDR2 reads FQGNSA. Deletions cut 5 bases from V and 7 bases from J, with 14 bases between. The CDR3 runs 13 residues. CDR3 amino acids: CASSPTTGTGYTF. CDR3 nucleotide sequence: TGTGCCAGCAGCCCCACAACAGGGACTGGCTACACCTTC.

The rearrangement links TRBV5-1 to TRBJ2-1; D tentatively reads TRBD1 or TRBD2 (5 bases each). Trimming left V 0 bases short and J 6 bases short, with 16 bases between. The CDR3 extends over 16 amino acids. The germline V gene has CDR1 SGHRS and CDR2 YFSETQ. The CDR3 nucleotides are TGCGCCAGCAGCTTGGCTCCGGGACCGCCAATCAATGAGCAGTTCTTC. This translates into CASSLAPGPPINEQFF.

This sequence joins TRBV7-2 and TRBJ2-7; TRBD1 matches at 11 bases. With 5 bases clipped from V and 1 base from J, the junction kept 7 bases outside the gene matches. The CDR3 is 16 amino acids. Germline lookup yields CDR1 SGHTA and CDR2 FQGNSA. CDR3 sequence reads: CASSPQGQGASYEQYF. The CDR3, as DNA: TGTGCCAGCAGCCCACAAGGACAGGGGGCTTCCTACGAGCAGTACTTC.

The chain has TRBV6-5 and TRBJ2-1; the D gene is possibly TRBD2 (6 bases). Germline values: CDR1 MNHEY, CDR2 SVGAGI. V shed 6 bases and J shed 8 bases, with 8 bases lying between them. The CDR3 sequence is 11 residues long. The CDR3 DNA reads as TGTGCCAGCAGCTGGGGGGATGAGCAGTTCTTC. It is translated as CASSWGDEQFF.